The T cell receptor beta chain described here comes from a study of graft-versus-host responses after intestinal transplantation (dated by TCRdb to the early 2020s). With regard to the full study: Multivisceral, liver-intestinal, or isolated intestinal transplants were received by the recipients. Rather than being sequenced by the commercial service, samples from a few later patients were sequenced in-house on an Illumina MiSeq and processed with MiXCR. The cohort enrolled approximately 24 intestinal transplant recipients, one of whom was a retransplant, and a few patients without pretransplant specimens were excluded. Alloreactive clones were identified by sequencing pre-transplant mixed lymphocyte reaction products and comparing these products with unstimulated pre-transplant donor and recipient T cells. Every recipient was given anti-thymocyte globulin induction, then maintenance tacrolimus and steroids for roughly 3 years. A peak of at least 4% donor T cells among recipient peripheral blood mononuclear cells was the definition used for donor T cell macrochimerism. After intestinal transplantation, graft-versus-host and host-versus-graft alloreactive T cell clones were followed in the graft, circulation and bone marrow using bulk TCR-beta CDR3 sequencing. Paper-wide results and their limitations: In the allografts of patients with donor T cell macrochimerism, GvH to HvG T cell clonal ratios were high. GvH clones turned up in recipient bone marrow, with some appearing earlier in ileal mucosa or blood, a pattern consistent with an intestinal mucosal origin. Early after transplant, peak levels of circulating GvH clones were associated with declines in HvG clones. The conclusions were limited by the relatively low number and heterogeneity of the intestinal transplant patients.

The germline ends are 13 bases apart after V is trimmed by 2 bases and J by 8 bases. From the germline V gene, CDR1 is MDHEN and CDR2 is SYDVKM. The cysteine opens and the phenylalanine closes a CDR3 of 14 amino acids. The kept DNA is CDR3 alone, 42 bases in frame from the first base. The library was built by means of the immunoSEQ multiplex PCR assay. For most patients, genomic DNA was isolated with the Qiagen DNeasy Blood and Tissue Kit and shipped frozen to Adaptive Biotechnologies for TCR sequencing. Adaptive Biotechnologies carried out high-throughput TCR-beta CDR3 sequencing of genomic DNA for most patients. The authors' analysis ran thus. TCR sequencing data were retrieved from Adaptive's ImmunoSEQ software for around 20 patients, whereas a few other patients were processed with MiXCR and VDJtools. To correct CD4 versus CD8 sorting errors, sequences present in both subsets at a frequency ratio below 5:1 were removed. Because the origin of CDR3 nucleotide sequences shared between donor and recipient could not be assigned, those sequences were removed. At least 2-fold expansion over unstimulated cells and a minimum CFSE-low frequency of 0.002% (template counts) or 0.001% (read counts) were required for clones to be classified as alloreactive. Mappable clones were those detected in sequenced pre-transplant spleen, lymph node, or MLR CFSE-low populations of the donor or recipient. The cumulative frequency of alloreactive clones was calculated as a percentage of all sequences, weighted by copy number. In its TCRdb copy, this immuneACCESS table keeps in-frame sequences only and misses some clones. Where compared with another copy, unresolved V genes explain less than half of these, and the others have no known cause. V and J calls and clone size are given by that table; D and trimming were obtained from the DNA. Here the sample has under 100,000 clones; around 92% occur a single time. About 0.44% of the sample is in the top ten clones.

Regarding this clone: The antigen it recognizes is unknown. Qualities for individual bases were not recorded, and no much larger clone is one base off.

The time point label for this specimen denotes: cells obtained before transplantation from donor or recipient. CD3+CD4+ and CD3+CD8+ populations were FACS-sorted from unstimulated pre-transplant donor and recipient cells taken from spleen or lymph nodes. This TCR derives from a human donor who was the organ donor for an intestinal transplant. The sample consisted of unstimulated CD8+ T cells sorted from spleen or lymph node cells, taken before transplant. The chain couples TRBV28 to TRBJ2-1, and perhaps TRBD1 as D gene, on 7 matching bases. The DNA is TGTGCCAGCAGTTTAATGCCAGGGGGGTATGAGCAGTTCTTC. Its protein product is CASSLMPGGYEQFF.